This entry describes one T cell receptor beta chain. These data come from a study of blood T cell repertoires in COVID-19. About the study: Collection of acute and convalescent COVID-19 samples took place in the United States, Italy and Spain. PBMCs, B-cell-depleted T cells, or T cells were the source of the cDNA or gDNA that made up the material.

V lost 4 bases and J 0 bases, leaving 8 bases between the germline ends. Germline CDR1 and CDR2: SGHKS and YYEKEE (reference sequence). The CDR3 has 13 amino acids. Per the original methods: Amplification of reference gene primers was used by the study to estimate nucleated cell counts. This table comes from immunoSEQ multiplex PCR, and its TCRdb copy is limited to in-frame clones, with some not included. For V, J and clone size, that table is used; D and trimming come from the DNA. The sample has hundreds of thousands of clones; roughly 89% are singletons. This sequence originates from a woman in her thirties with active or convalescent COVID-19. Sample: peripheral blood. J is TRBJ2-7 and V is TRBV5-5; unclear D gene. CDR3 nucleotide sequence: TGTGCCAGCAGCCTCGTAGACTCCTACGAGCAGTACTTC. The encoded protein is CASSLVDSYEQYF.